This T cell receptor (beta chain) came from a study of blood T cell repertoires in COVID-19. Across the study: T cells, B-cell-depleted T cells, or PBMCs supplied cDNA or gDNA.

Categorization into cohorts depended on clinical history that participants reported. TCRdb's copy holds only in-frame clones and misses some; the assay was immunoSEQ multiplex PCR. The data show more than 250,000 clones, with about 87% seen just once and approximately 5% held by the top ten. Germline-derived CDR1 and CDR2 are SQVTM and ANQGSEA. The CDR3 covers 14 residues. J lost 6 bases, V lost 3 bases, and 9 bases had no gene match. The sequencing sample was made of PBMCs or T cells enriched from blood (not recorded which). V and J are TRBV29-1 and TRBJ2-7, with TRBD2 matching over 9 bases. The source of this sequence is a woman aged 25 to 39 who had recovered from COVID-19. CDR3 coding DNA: TGCAGCGTTGAGGTCGGCGGGGGGGCCCTCGAGCAGTACTTC. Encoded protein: CSVEVGGGALEQYF.